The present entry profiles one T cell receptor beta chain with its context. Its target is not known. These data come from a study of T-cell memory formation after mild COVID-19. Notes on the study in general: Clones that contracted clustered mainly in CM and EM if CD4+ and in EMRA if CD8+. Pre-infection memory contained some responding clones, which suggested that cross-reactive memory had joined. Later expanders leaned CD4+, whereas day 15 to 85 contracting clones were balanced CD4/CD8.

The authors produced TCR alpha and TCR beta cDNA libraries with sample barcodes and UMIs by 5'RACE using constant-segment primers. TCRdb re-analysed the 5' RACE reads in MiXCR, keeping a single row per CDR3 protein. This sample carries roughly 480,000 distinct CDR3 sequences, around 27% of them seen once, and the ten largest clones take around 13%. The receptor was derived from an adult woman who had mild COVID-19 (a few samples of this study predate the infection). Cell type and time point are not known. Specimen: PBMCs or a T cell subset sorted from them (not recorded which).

The CDR3 DNA sequence: TGTGCCAGCAGCCAGACTAGCGCCGGGGAGCTGTTTTTT. It specifies CASSQTSAGELFF. The chain uses TRBV7-2 and TRBJ2-2; 8 positions agree with TRBD2. V was clipped by 5 bases and J by 6 bases; unmatched bases: 2. The CDR3 totals 13 residues. CDR1 SGHTA and CDR2 FQGNSA come from the germline V gene.